One and the same sample provided the 7 T cell receptor beta chains below, sequenced in a study of T cells in tuberculosis. TCRdb's copy holds only in-frame clones and misses some; the assay was immunoSEQ multiplex PCR. Here the sample spans just under 45,000 clones, approximately 94% being singletons. The sequencing input was PBMCs. The receptors here all came from a donor aged 10-30 years with latent tuberculosis or without tuberculosis infection. Some clones in this sample may be carry-over from other donors' samples.

This sequence joins TRBV9 and TRBJ2-1; the D gene is possibly TRBD2 (5 bases). Trimming removed 0 bases at V and 1 base at J, with 8 bases between. Germline lookup yields CDR1 SGDLS and CDR2 YYNGEE. The CDR3 runs to 15 residues. This chain's CDR3 is CASSVDGVSYNEQFF. The CDR3 coding sequence is TGTGCCAGCAGCGTAGACGGGGTATCCTACAATGAGCAGTTCTTC.

This clone was recorded a few times. This chain uses TRBV14 with TRBJ2-7; 9 bases agree with TRBD1. The CDR3 spans 16 residues. V shed 1 base, J shed 3 bases, and the junction held 7 bases outside the gene matches. In germline, CDR1 is SGHDN, CDR2 FVKESK. The CDR3 sequence is CASSQGAGTGFYEQYF. The CDR3 bases are TGTGCCAGCAGCCAAGGGGCCGGGACAGGGTTCTACGAGCAGTACTTC.

The chain carries TRBV18 and TRBJ2-2, with D maybe TRBD2 (5 bases). The CDR3 is made up of 16 amino acids. Germline V gene data show CDR1 as KGHSH and CDR2 as LQKENI. The germline V and J ends were trimmed by 3 bases and 2 bases, with 13 bases remaining between them. Written as DNA, the CDR3 is TGTGCCAGCTCACCCCTGGGCAGCGGAAACACCGGGGAGCTGTTTTTT. Its protein product is CASSPLGSGNTGELFF.

This clone has more than one count but fewer than ten. The chain uses TRBV27 and TRBJ1-1; D may be TRBD1 (5 bases). This CDR3 is 14 amino acids long. The ends were cut back, 6 bases at V and 1 base at J, with 12 bases in the middle. Looked up from germline, CDR1 is MNHEY and CDR2 is SMNVEV (reference sequence). CDR3 amino acids: CASRSGGKNTEAFF. The CDR3 DNA is TGTGCCAGCAGGTCTGGGGGGAAGAACACTGAAGCTTTCTTT.

V gene TRBV4-3 combines with J gene TRBJ1-4; 8 bases line up with TRBD1. V was clipped by 0 bases and J by 0 bases; unmatched bases: 6. CDR1 LGHNA and CDR2 YSLEER come from the germline V gene. The CDR3 has 18 amino acids. The CDR3, as DNA: TGCGCCAGCAGCCAAGACCCACTACAGGGGGCAACTAATGAAAAACTGTTTTTT. Amino acids: CASSQDPLQGATNEKLFF.

This clone was recorded once. The chain joins TRBV2 to TRBJ1-5; 8 nucleotides line up with TRBD1. The CDR3 is 14 residues long. CDR1 and CDR2 (germline): SNHLY, FYNNEI. Trimming took 5 bases from V and 1 from J; bases not matched to a gene: 1. CDR3 nucleotides: TGTGCCAGCAGTACAGGGGGGAGCAATCAGCCCCAGCATTTT. Translating it yields CASSTGGSNQPQHF. The whole variable domain, remainder taken from reference TRBV2 and TRBJ1-5, is EPEVTQTPSHQVTQMGQEVILRCVPISNHLYFYWYRQILGQKVEFLVSFYNNEISEKSEIFDDQFSVERPDGSNFTLKIRSTKLEDSAMYFCASSTGGSNQPQHFGDGTRLSIL.

V is TRBV2 and J is TRBJ2-1, with unresolved D. The CDR3 spans 14 residues. CDR1 is SNHLY and CDR2 is FYNNEI in the germline V gene. V was pared by 7 bases and J by 1 base, with 11 bases between. CDR3 nucleotide sequence: TGTGCCAGCAATCTAGTGACGTCCTACAATGAGCAGTTCTTC. Translated, it gives CASNLVTSYNEQFF.